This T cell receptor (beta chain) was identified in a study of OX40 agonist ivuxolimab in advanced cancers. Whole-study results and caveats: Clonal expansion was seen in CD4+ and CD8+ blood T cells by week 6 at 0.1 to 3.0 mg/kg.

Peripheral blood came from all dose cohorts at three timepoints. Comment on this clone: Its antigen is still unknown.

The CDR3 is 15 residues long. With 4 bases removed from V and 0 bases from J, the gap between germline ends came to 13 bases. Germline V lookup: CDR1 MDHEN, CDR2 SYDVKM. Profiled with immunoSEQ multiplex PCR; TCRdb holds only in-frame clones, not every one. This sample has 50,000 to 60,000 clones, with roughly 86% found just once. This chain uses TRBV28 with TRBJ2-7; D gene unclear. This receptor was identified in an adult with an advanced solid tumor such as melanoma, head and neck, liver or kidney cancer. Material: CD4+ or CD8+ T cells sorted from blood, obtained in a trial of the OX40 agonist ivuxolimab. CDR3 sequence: CASSSRGSLSYEQYF. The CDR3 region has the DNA TGTGCCAGCAGTTCCCGCGGTAGCCTCTCCTACGAGCAGTACTTC.